Listed here is a single T cell receptor beta chain. The data were obtained in a study of T cells in localized non-small cell lung cancer. V was clipped by 6 bases and J by 4 bases, with 15 bases between them. The CDR3 is 14 amino acids. Germline V lookup: CDR1 SGHVS, CDR2 FQNEAQ. Only in-frame clones appear in the TCRdb table, and some are missing; sequencing was by immunoSEQ multiplex PCR. The sample holds 40,000 or so clones; 70% to 80% are singletons and the top ten take about 35%. This sequence joins TRBV7-8 and TRBJ1-1; possibly TRBD1 for D (6 bases). Material: PBMCs, obtained before any cancer treatment. The sequence derives from a woman aged 35 to 70 with stage II squamous cell lung carcinoma. This chain's CDR3 is CASSPMAGATEAFF. Here the CDR3 DNA reads TGTGCCAGCAGTCCTATGGCGGGGGCCACTGAAGCTTTCTTT. Variable domain in full (rest from reference TRBV7-8 and TRBJ1-1): GAGVSQSPRYKVAKRGQDVALRCDPISGHVSLFWYQQALGQGPEFLTYFQNEAQLDKSGLPSDRFFAERPEGSVSTLKIQRTQQEDSAVYLCASSPMAGATEAFFGQGTRLTVV.